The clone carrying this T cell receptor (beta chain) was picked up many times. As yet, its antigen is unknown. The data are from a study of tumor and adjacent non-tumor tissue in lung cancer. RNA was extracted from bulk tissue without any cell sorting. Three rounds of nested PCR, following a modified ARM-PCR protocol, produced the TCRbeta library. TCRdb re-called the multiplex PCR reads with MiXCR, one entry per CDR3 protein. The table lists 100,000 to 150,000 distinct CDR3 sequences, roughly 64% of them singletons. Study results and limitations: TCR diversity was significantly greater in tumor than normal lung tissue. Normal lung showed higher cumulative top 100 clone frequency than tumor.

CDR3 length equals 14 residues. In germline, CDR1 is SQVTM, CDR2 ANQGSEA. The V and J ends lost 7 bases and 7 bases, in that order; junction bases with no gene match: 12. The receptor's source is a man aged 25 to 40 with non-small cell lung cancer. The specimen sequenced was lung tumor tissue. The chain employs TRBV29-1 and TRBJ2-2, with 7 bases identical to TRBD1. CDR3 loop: CSAVGETGIGELFF. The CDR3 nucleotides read TGCAGCGCTGTGGGTGAGACAGGGATCGGGGAGCTGTTTTTT.